This paragraph covers one TCR beta chain sequence. Its antigen remains unidentified. CDR3 length: 16 residues. Trimming cost V 2 bases and J 4 bases, with 15 bases left between them. CDR1 SNHLY and CDR2 FYNNEI come from the germline V gene. This table comes from immunoSEQ multiplex PCR, and its TCRdb copy is limited to in-frame clones, with some not included. The sample consists of approximately 200,000 clones, 85% to 90% of them appearing once. This sample stems from a study of T cell responses to AZD1222 COVID-19 vaccine. Study results and caveats: There were vaccine-associated CD4 TCRs across spike, dominant at 160-218 and 743-854. Seropositivity was recorded at baseline in only a handful of AZD1222 recipients. Receipt of two AZD1222 doses was followed by a rise in Spike-specific TCR breadth and depth. Repertoire collection took place solely once the T cell response had peaked.

Sequencing used peripheral blood, obtained on day 0 of MenACWY control vaccination. The receptor's source is an adult in good health. This chain links TRBV2 with TRBJ1-3; D is uncertain. This CDR3 is CASSEWSGPGGNTIYF. CDR3 bases: TGTGCCAGCAGTGAATGGAGTGGGCCTGGAGGAAACACCATATATTTT.